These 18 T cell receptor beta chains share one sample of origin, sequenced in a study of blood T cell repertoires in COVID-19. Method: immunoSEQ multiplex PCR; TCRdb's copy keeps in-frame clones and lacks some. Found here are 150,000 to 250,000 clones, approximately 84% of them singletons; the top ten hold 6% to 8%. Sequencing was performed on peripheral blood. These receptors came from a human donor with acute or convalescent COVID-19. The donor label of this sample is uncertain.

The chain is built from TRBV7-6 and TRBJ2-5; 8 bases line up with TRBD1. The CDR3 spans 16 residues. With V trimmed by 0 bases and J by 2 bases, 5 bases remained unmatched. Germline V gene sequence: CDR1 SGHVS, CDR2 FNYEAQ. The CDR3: CASSLAHGQGQETQYF. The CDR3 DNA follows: TGTGCCAGCAGCTTAGCCCATGGACAGGGACAAGAGACCCAGTACTTC.

The CDR3 DNA follows: TGTGCCAGCTCACCAGGTGAAAGGGGCCACTACGAGCAGTACTTC. Translated: CASSPGERGHYEQYF. The chain is built from TRBV18 and TRBJ2-7, with a possible D match to TRBD1 (5 bases). CDR3 length equals 15 residues. Germline CDR1 KGHSH, CDR2 LQKENI. Between the trimmed V and J ends, which lost 2 bases and 3 bases, there was a span of 14 bases.

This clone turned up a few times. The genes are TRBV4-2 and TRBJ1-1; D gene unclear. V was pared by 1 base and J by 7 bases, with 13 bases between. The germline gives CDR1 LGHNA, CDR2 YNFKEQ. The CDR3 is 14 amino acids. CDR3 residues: CASSQVRSDGEAFF. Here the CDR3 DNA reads TGTGCCAGCAGCCAAGTGAGGAGTGACGGTGAAGCTTTCTTT.

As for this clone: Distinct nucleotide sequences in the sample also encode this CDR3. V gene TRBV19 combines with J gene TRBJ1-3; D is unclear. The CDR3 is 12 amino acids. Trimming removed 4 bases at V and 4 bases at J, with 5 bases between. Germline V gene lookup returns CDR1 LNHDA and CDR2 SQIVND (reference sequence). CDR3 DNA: TGTGCCAGTAGTACTCAGGGAAACACCATATATTTT. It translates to CASSTQGNTIYF.

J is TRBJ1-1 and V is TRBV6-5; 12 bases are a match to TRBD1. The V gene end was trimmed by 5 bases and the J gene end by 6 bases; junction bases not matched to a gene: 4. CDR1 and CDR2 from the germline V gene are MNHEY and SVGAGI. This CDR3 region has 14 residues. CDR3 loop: CASSRGQGAAEAFF. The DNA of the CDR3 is TGTGCCAGCAGTCGGGGACAGGGGGCCGCTGAAGCTTTCTTT.

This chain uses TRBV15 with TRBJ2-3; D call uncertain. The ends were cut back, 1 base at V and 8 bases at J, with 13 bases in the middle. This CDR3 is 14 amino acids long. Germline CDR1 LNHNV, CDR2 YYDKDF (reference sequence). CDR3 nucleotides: TGTGCCACCAGCAGAGCCTTGAGTCTAGGTACGCAGTATTTT. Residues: CATSRALSLGTQYF.

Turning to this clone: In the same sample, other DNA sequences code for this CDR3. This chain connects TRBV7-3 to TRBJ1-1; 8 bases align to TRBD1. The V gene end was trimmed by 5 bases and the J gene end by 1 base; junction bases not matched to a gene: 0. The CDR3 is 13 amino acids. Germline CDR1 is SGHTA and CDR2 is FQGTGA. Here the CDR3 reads CASSGQGNTEAFF. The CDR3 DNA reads TGTGCCAGCAGCGGACAGGGGAACACTGAAGCTTTCTTT.

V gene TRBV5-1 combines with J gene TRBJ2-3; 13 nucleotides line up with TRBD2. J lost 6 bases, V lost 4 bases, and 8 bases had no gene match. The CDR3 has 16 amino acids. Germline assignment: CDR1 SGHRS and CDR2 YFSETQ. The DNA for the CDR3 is TGCGCCAGCAGCGGGGGGACTAGCGGGATTTCGGATACGCAGTATTTT. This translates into CASSGGTSGISDTQYF.

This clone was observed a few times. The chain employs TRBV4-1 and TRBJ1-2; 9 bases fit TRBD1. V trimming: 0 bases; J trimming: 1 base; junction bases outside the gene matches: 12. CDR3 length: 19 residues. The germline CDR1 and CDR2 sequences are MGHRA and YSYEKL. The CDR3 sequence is CASSQDTGQGVRVNYGYTF. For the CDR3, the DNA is TGCGCCAGCAGCCAAGATACGGGACAGGGTGTCCGTGTTAACTATGGCTACACCTTC.

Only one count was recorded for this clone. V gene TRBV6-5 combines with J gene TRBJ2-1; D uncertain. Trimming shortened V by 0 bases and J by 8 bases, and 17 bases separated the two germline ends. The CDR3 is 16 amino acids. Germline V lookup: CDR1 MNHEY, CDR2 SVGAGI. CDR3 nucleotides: TGTGCCAGCAGTTACTCGGCTAGTTCAATGGTCGATGAGCAGTTCTTC. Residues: CASSYSASSMVDEQFF.

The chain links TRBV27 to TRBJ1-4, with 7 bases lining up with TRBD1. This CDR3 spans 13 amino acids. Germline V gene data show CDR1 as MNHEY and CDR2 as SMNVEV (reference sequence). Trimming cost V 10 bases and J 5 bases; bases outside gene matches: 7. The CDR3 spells CAIPDRRNEKLFF. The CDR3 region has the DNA TGTGCCATCCCGGACAGGAGGAATGAAAAACTGTTTTTT.

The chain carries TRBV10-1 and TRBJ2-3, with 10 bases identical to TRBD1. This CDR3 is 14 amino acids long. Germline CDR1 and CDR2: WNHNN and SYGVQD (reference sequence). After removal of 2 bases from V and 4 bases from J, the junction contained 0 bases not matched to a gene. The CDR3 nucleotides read TGCGCCAGCAGTGAGGACAGGGGGCCAGATACGCAGTATTTT. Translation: CASSEDRGPDTQYF.

CDR3 amino acids: CASSSIGLAKNIQYF. The CDR3 nucleotides are TGTGCCAGCAGCTCCATTGGGCTAGCCAAAAACATTCAGTACTTC. The V and J genes are TRBV5-6 and TRBJ2-4; D ambiguous. Germline CDR1 reads SGHDT; CDR2 reads YYEEEE. Trimming took 3 bases from V and 0 from J, leaving 10 bases between them. The length of the CDR3 is 15 residues.

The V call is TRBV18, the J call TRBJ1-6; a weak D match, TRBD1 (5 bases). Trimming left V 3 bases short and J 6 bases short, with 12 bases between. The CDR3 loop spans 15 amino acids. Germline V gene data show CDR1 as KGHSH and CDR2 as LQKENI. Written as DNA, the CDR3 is TGTGCCAGCTCACCGGAGGGACTTTCTAATTCACCCCTCCACTTT. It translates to CASSPEGLSNSPLHF.

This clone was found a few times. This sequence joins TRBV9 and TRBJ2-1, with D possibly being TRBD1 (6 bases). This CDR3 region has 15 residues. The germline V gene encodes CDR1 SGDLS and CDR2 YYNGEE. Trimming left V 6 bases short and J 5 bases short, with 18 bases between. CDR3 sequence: CASNANGQRNNEQFF. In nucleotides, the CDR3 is TGTGCCAGCAACGCCAATGGACAGCGGAACAATGAGCAGTTCTTC.

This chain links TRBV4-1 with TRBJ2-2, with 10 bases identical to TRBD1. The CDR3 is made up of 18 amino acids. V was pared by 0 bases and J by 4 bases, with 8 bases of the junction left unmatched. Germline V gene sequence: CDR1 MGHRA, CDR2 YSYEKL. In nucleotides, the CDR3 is TGCGCCAGCAGCCAAGAGGGTCCGGGGACAGGGGTCACCGGGGAGCTGTTTTTT. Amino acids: CASSQEGPGTGVTGELFF.

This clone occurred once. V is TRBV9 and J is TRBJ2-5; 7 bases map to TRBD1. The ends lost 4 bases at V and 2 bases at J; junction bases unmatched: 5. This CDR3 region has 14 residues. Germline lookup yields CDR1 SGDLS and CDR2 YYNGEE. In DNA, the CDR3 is TGTGCCAGCAGCACCGGGACAGCACAAGAGACCCAGTACTTC. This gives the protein CASSTGTAQETQYF.

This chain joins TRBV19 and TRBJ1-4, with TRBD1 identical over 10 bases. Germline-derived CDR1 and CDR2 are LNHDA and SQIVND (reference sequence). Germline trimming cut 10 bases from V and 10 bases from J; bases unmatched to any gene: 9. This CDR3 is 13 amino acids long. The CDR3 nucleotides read TGTGCCACCGTGGGACAGGGGCCGGGAAAACTGTTTTTT. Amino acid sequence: CATVGQGPGKLFF.